This T cell receptor beta chain is drawn from a study of blood T cell repertoires in COVID-19. Study in general: COVID-19 samples collected from the United States, Italy and Spain covered acute and convalescent phases. PBMCs, B-cell-depleted T cells, or T cells provided the cDNA or gDNA that made up the material.

Germline V gene lookup returns CDR1 ENHRY and CDR2 SYGVKD. V lost 3 bases, J lost 8 bases, and 19 bases lay in between. The CDR3 length is 15 residues. In the study's own analysis: How many nucleated cells were present was estimated from reference gene primer amplification. The data were produced by immunoSEQ multiplex PCR, yet TCRdb's version contains in-frame clones alone and is incomplete. The V and J calls and clone size come from that table; D and trimming were worked out from the DNA. The table shows 200,000 to 300,000 clones, with over 75% occurring only once. Sequencing was performed on peripheral blood. The TCR sequence derives from an elderly woman with acute or convalescent COVID-19. The chain uses TRBV10-3 and TRBJ1-2, with D tentatively TRBD1 (5 bases). In DNA, the CDR3 is TGTGCCATCAGTGACTCCCGGTTTGGAGGGGACGGCTACACCTTC. As protein: CAISDSRFGGDGYTF.